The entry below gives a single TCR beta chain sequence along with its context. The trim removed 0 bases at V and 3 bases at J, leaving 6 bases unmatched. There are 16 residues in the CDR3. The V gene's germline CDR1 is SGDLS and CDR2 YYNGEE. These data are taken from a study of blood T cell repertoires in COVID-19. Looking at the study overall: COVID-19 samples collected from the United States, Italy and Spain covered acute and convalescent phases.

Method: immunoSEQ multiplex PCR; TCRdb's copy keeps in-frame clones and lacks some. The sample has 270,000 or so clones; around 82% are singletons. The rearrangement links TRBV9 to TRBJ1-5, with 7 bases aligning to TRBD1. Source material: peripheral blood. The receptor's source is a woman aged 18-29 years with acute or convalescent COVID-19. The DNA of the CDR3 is TGTGCCAGCAGCGTAGGAGACGACAGGGACAATCAGCCCCAGCATTTT. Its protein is CASSVGDDRDNQPQHF.